This paragraph reports one T cell receptor (beta chain). What it recognizes is unknown. The sample belongs to a study of cytomegalovirus exposure and HLA in healthy donors. Across the study: Later, an analysis reported that the 95 to 150 validation repertoires had used the same platform as the roughly 720 first-cohort repertoires. Findings and limits, study-wide: Subsequent analysis showed first-cohort TCR clusters tending to co-occur in 120 or so validation repertoires. The study put about 180 TCR beta chains on its list as cytomegalovirus-associated.

The donors were part of the approximately 120-subject validation cohort, which stood apart from the roughly 640-subject first cohort. Clones were sequenced by immunoSEQ multiplex PCR, and TCRdb holds only the in-frame ones, with some missing. The sample lists some 340,000 clones, about nine tenths seen once, with approximately 1.1% in the top ten. This CDR3 region has 14 residues. Germline V gene sequence: CDR1 SGDLS, CDR2 YYNGEE. V was pared by 5 bases and J by 0 bases, with 10 bases between. The rearrangement uses TRBV9 and TRBJ2-3; perhaps TRBD1 as D (6 bases). Sequenced sample: PBMCs. The receptor was isolated from a woman in her thirties in good health and CMV-seropositive. CDR3: CASSSGDSTDTQYF. In DNA, the CDR3 is TGTGCCAGCAGTTCAGGGGACAGCACAGATACGCAGTATTTT.